A selection of T cell receptor beta chains follows, all from one sample in a study of OX40 agonist ivuxolimab in advanced cancers. The table came from immunoSEQ multiplex PCR; TCRdb's copy has only in-frame clones and leaves some out. In the table there are some 43,000 clones, roughly 89% of which are singletons. The sequences come from CD4+ or CD8+ T cells sorted from blood, collected in a trial of the OX40 agonist ivuxolimab. Receptors were obtained from an adult with an advanced solid tumor such as melanoma, head and neck, liver or kidney cancer. CDR3s include the opening cysteine and the closing phenylalanine or tryptophan. The D gene is left open where the match is weak. Clone sizes are given selectively: once, few, many, or a class where the clone is expanded.

TRBJ1-2 | NA | TRBV6-1 | NA | CASSYTSGDYGYTF | TGTGCCAGCAGTTATACCTCCGGGGACTATGGCTACACCTTC
TRBJ1-2 | NA | TRBV4-1 | NA | CASSRPPLDFTLGYTF | TGCGCCAGCAGCCGTCCCCCTCTGGACTTTACCCTTGGCTACACCTTC
TRBJ2-3 | TRBD2 | TRBV7-2 | NA | CASSLFGGGTDTQYF | TGTGCCAGCAGCTTATTTGGGGGGGGAACAGATACGCAGTATTTT
TRBJ1-4 | TRBD1 | TRBV19 | few | CASNAGQYNEKLFF | TGTGCCAGTAATGCGGGACAGTATAATGAAAAACTGTTTTTT
TRBJ2-3 | NA | TRBV11-3 | NA | CASSSPATPDTQYF | TGTGCCAGCAGCTCGCCGGCGACGCCAGATACGCAGTATTTT
TRBJ1-6 | NA | TRBV5-4 | NA | CASSLRQGISPLHF | TGTGCCAGCAGCTTGAGGCAGGGGATTTCACCCCTCCACTTT
TRBJ1-4 | NA | TRBV7-9 | NA | CASTLTNEKLFF | TGTGCCAGCACCCTAACTAATGAAAAACTGTTTTTT
TRBJ2-7 | NA | TRBV5-8 | NA | CASSFLFGYGEQYF | TGTGCCAGCAGCTTCCTTTTCGGGTACGGTGAGCAGTACTTC
TRBJ2-5 | TRBD1 | TRBV5-1 | NA | CASSLGTGAGEETQYF | TGCGCCAGCAGCCTTGGGACAGGGGCAGGTGAAGAGACCCAGTACTTC
TRBJ2-7 | NA | TRBV4-1 | NA | CASSQRFGGGEQYF | TGCGCCAGCAGCCAAAGATTCGGAGGGGGGGAGCAGTACTTC
TRBJ1-5 | NA | TRBV19 | NA | CASSIADGGALNQPQHF | TGTGCCAGTAGTATAGCAGACGGAGGGGCCCTAAATCAGCCCCAGCATTTT
TRBJ1-5 | TRBD1 | TRBV9 | once | CASSVTGGGGQPQHF | TGTGCCAGCAGCGTAACAGGGGGCGGCGGTCAGCCCCAGCATTTT
TRBJ2-1 | NA | TRBV6-1 | NA | CASSEADPGEQFF | TGTGCCAGCAGTGAAGCGGATCCAGGTGAGCAGTTCTTC
TRBJ2-5 | TRBD2 | TRBV9 | NA | CASSAVGTSGQETQYF | TGTGCCAGCAGCGCCGTAGGGACTAGCGGACAAGAGACCCAGTACTTC
TRBJ1-2 | TRBD1 | TRBV28 | NA | CATPDRNYGYTF | TGTGCCACCCCGGACAGGAACTATGGCTACACCTTC
TRBJ1-5 | NA | TRBV5-1 | NA | CASSPTSDSNQPQHF | TGCGCCAGCAGCCCGACAAGTGATAGCAATCAGCCCCAGCATTTT
TRBJ2-5 | TRBD2 | TRBV12-5 | NA | CASGSGGGVPRKETQYF | TGTGCTAGTGGTTCGGGGGGAGGTGTCCCTAGGAAAGAGACCCAGTACTTC
TRBJ2-7 | TRBD2 | TRBV6-1 | once | CASSLGTSGAYEQYF | TGTGCCAGCAGCCTGGGGACTAGCGGGGCCTACGAGCAGTACTTC
TRBJ2-2 | NA | TRBV9 | NA | CASSVGGTGELFF | TGTGCCAGCAGCGTAGGAGGGACCGGGGAGCTGTTTTTT
TRBJ1-2 | NA | TRBV5-1 | NA | CASSPWQPGQARYGYTF | TGCGCCAGCAGCCCTTGGCAACCGGGACAAGCGCGCTATGGCTACACCTTC
TRBJ2-7 | NA | TRBV30 | once | CAWSSQYEQYF | TGTGCCTGGAGTTCACAGTACGAGCAGTACTTC
TRBJ2-5 | NA | TRBV7-9 | few | CASSLGSQELQTQYF | TGTGCCAGCAGCTTAGGATCTCAGGAGCTACAGACCCAGTACTTC
TRBJ1-4 | NA | TRBV9 | NA | CASSPDRWGNEKLFF | TGTGCCAGCAGCCCAGACAGATGGGGGAACGAAAAACTGTTTTTT
TRBJ2-3 | TRBD2 | TRBV4-1 | NA | CASSPRGQRGAEDTQYF | TGCGCCAGCAGCCCAAGAGGACAGCGGGGGGCGGAAGATACGCAGTATTTT
TRBJ1-5 | NA | TRBV28 | once | CASSFWGPNQPQHF | TGTGCCAGCAGTTTTTGGGGGCCCAATCAGCCCCAGCATTTT
TRBJ1-5 | NA | TRBV28 | NA | CATREHGDGYQPQHF | TGTGCCACCCGGGAACATGGGGATGGGTATCAGCCCCAGCATTTT
TRBJ2-5 | NA | TRBV5-8 | once | CASSPGTTGGETQYF | TGTGCCAGCAGCCCAGGGACAACGGGAGGTGAGACCCAGTACTTC
TRBJ1-4 | TRBD1 | TRBV2 | NA | CASRPGTDEKLFF | TGTGCCAGCAGACCCGGGACAGATGAAAAACTGTTTTTT
TRBJ1-1 | NA | TRBV4-2 | NA | CASSRLEGQGGTEAFF | TGTGCCAGCAGCCGCCTAGAGGGGCAGGGCGGGACTGAAGCTTTCTTT
TRBJ1-4 | NA | TRBV28 | NA | CASSLTHRASNEKLFF | TGTGCCAGCAGTCTGACTCACAGGGCTAGTAATGAAAAACTGTTTTTT
TRBJ1-6 | NA | TRBV7-2 | NA | CASSLEGGRGNNSPLHF | TGTGCCAGCAGCTTAGAGGGGGGCAGGGGAAATAATTCACCCCTCCACTTT
TRBJ1-4 | NA | TRBV6-5 | NA | CASRRGVEEKLFF | TGTGCCAGCCGGAGGGGGGTAGAGGAAAAACTGTTTTTT
TRBJ2-7 | TRBD1 | TRBV28 | NA | CASSSTGTGAYEQYF | TGTGCCAGCAGTTCCACCGGGACAGGGGCCTACGAGCAGTACTTC
TRBJ2-3 | NA | TRBV5-6 | NA | CASSLISDTQYF | TGTGCCAGCAGCTTAATTTCGGATACGCAGTATTTT
TRBJ2-7 | NA | TRBV6-5 | NA | CASSGTRPSKQYF | TGTGCCAGCAGTGGGACCCGACCAAGCAAGCAGTACTTC
TRBJ1-3 | NA | TRBV5-8 | NA | CASSPVLYSGNTIYF | TGTGCCAGCAGCCCAGTTTTGTACTCTGGAAACACCATATATTTT
TRBJ2-5 | NA | TRBV5-1 | NA | CASTPGQGRETQYF | TGCGCCAGCACCCCTGGGCAGGGTAGGGAGACCCAGTACTTC
TRBJ1-6 | NA | TRBV2 | NA | CASSVQNNSPLHF | TGTGCCAGCAGTGTACAGAATAATTCACCCCTCCACTTT
TRBJ2-6 | NA | TRBV5-4 | once | CASSLGGTSGANVLTF | TGTGCCAGCAGCTTGGGGGGCACGTCTGGGGCCAACGTCCTGACTTTC
TRBJ2-7 | TRBD2 | TRBV13 | once | CASSGASGTTYEQYF | TGTGCCAGCAGTGGGGCTAGCGGGACTACCTACGAGCAGTACTTC
TRBJ2-1 | NA | TRBV7-9 | NA | CASSSGTQYSYNEQFF | TGTGCCAGCAGCTCAGGGACACAGTACTCCTACAATGAGCAGTTCTTC
TRBJ2-2 | TRBD2 | TRBV14 | NA | CASRLLRGGTGELFF | TGTGCCAGCAGATTACTACGGGGGGGCACCGGGGAGCTGTTTTTT
TRBJ2-7 | NA | TRBV6-5 | NA | CASSYGAGAAYEQYF | TGTGCCAGCAGTTACGGGGCGGGGGCAGCCTACGAGCAGTACTTC
TRBJ1-2 | NA | TRBV4-2 | NA | CASSQDGALIYGYTF | TGTGCCAGCAGCCAAGATGGAGCGCTTATCTATGGCTACACCTTC
TRBJ2-5 | TRBD1 | TRBV14 | NA | CASSQDGQGLETQYF | TGTGCCAGCAGCCAAGATGGACAGGGTCTAGAGACCCAGTACTTC
TRBJ1-2 | NA | TRBV6-6 | NA | CASSLDSLQGYTF | TGTGCCAGCAGCCTCGACAGTCTTCAGGGCTACACCTTC
TRBJ2-4 | NA | TRBV6-5 | NA | CASSLTGPAKNIQYF | TGTGCCAGCAGTCTAACCGGACCAGCCAAAAACATTCAGTACTTC
TRBJ2-7 | NA | TRBV5-3 | once | CARSLRVRSGPDEQYF | TGTGCCAGAAGCTTGAGGGTTCGTTCAGGGCCCGACGAGCAGTACTTC
TRBJ2-7 | NA | TRBV9 | NA | CASSGTGHSYEQYF | TGTGCCAGCAGCGGCACAGGGCACTCCTACGAGCAGTACTTC
TRBJ2-5 | NA | TRBV28 | once | CASSLHPQETQYF | TGTGCCAGCAGTTTACACCCCCAAGAGACCCAGTACTTC
TRBJ2-7 | NA | TRBV5-1 | NA | CASSLVPGTYEQYF | TGCGCCAGCAGCTTGGTGCCAGGGACCTACGAGCAGTACTTC
TRBJ2-3 | TRBD2 | TRBV19 | NA | CASSIRPTSGRKDTQYF | TGTGCCAGTAGTATCCGTCCTACTAGCGGGAGAAAAGATACGCAGTATTTT
TRBJ1-6 | NA | TRBV6-1 | NA | CASSDAYFNSPLHF | TGTGCCAGCAGTGACGCATATTTTAATTCACCCCTCCACTTT
TRBJ2-7 | NA | TRBV7-6 | NA | CASSLEGQGYEQYF | TGTGCCAGCAGCTTAGAGGGCCAGGGGTACGAGCAGTACTTC
TRBJ1-2 | TRBD1 | TRBV4-1 | NA | CASSQDRTGGGYTF | TGCGCCAGCAGCCAAGACCGGACAGGCGGAGGCTACACCTTC
TRBJ1-4 | TRBD1 | TRBV19 | NA | CASSMPPGQGSEKLFF | TGTGCCAGTAGTATGCCACCCGGACAGGGATCGGAAAAACTGTTTTTT
TRBJ2-1 | NA | TRBV4-1 | NA | CASSGRRSDEQFF | TGCGCCAGCAGCGGGAGACGTTCGGATGAGCAGTTCTTC